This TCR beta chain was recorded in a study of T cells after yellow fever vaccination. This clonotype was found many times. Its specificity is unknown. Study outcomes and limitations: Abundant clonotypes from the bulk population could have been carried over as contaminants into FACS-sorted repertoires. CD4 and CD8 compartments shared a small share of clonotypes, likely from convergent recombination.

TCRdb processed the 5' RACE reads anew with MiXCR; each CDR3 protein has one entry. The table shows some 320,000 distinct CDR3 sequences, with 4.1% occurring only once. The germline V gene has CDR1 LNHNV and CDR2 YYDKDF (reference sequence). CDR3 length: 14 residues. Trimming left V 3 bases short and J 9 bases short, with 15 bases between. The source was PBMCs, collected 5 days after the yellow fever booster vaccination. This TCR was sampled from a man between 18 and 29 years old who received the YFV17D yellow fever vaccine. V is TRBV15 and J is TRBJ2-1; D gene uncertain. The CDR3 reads CATSRARVALEQFF. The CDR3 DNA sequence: TGTGCCACCAGCAGGGCCCGAGTAGCCCTTGAGCAGTTCTTC. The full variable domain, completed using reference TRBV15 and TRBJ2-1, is DAMVIQNPRYQVTQFGKPVTLSCSQTLNHNVMYWYQQKSSQAPKLLFHYYDKDFNNEADTPDNFQSRRPNTSFCFLDIRSPGLGDTAMYLCATSRARVALEQFFGPGTRLTVL.